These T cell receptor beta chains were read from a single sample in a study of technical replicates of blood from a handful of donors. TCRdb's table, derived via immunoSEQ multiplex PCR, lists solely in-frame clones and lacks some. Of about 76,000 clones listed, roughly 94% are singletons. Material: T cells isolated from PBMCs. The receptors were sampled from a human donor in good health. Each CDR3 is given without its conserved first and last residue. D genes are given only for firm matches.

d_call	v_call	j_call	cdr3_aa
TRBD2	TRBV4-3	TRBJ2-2	ASSPPPLAGVYDTGELF
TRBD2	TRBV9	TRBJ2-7	ASSLRGGGRYYEQY
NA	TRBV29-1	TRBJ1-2	SVGAGDYGYT
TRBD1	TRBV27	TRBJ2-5	ASSPRWGQASAKTQY
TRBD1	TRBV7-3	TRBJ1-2	ASSLAQGNYGYT
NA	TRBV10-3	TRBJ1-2	AISEEGTSNYGYT
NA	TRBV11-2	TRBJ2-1	ASSLLQGRNEQF
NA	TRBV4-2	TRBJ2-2	ASSQGGVSTGELF
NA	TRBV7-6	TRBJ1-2	ASSPLTGRDDGYT
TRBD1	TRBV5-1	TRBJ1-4	ASSDPGTGEEKLF
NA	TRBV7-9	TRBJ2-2	ALGGGIHTGELF
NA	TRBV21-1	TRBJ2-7	ASIPDSYEQY
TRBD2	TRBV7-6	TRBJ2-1	ASSLDYPSGSGRGEQF
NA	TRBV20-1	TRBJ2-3	SASRDTQY
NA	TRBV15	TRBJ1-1	ATSRDDIQENTEAF
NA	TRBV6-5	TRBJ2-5	ASSRRGETQY
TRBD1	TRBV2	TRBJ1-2	ASPRKDGTALGYT
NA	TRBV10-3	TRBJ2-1	AISEAQSSYNEQF
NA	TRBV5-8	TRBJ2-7	ASSRRQNEQY
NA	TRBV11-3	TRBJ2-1	ASSLQRTEEQF
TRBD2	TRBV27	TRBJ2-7	ASSLGSGRAHEQY
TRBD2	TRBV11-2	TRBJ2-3	ASSLLQGGDTQY
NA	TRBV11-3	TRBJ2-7	ASSGAGLSSYEQY
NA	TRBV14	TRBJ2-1	ASSQDARVSYNEQF
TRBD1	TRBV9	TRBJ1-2	ASSADRVSYGYT
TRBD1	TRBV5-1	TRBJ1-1	ASSLGDRGEAF
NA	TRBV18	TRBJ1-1	ASSPEGEAF
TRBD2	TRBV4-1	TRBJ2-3	ASSLIISGREVVSTDTQY
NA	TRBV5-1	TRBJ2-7	ASSWGTLYEQY